The 5 T cell receptor beta chains listed next were all sequenced from one sample in a study of beta chain features in type 1 diabetes. Sequencing targeted expressed TCRB transcripts, as all isolated RNA had been reverse transcribed. Produced via immunoSEQ multiplex PCR; TCRdb's table is partial and in-frame only. The data contain 350,000 or so clones, 20% of them singletons. What was sequenced was naive CD4+ T cells from blood. These receptor sequences come from a woman aged 18-29 years in good health.

This chain uses TRBV7-2 with TRBJ1-2, with D unclear. The germline V gene encodes CDR1 SGHTA and CDR2 FQGNSA. The CDR3 contains 14 residues. V dropped 5 bases and J dropped 4 bases, with 14 bases sitting between them. The CDR3 DNA reads TGTGCCAGCAGCCCCCACGGTACCTCCTATGGCTACACCTTC. It translates to CASSPHGTSYGYTF. The full variable domain, with the rest looked up from reference TRBV7-2 and TRBJ1-2, is GAGVSQSPSNKVTEKGKDVELRCDPISGHTALYWYRQSLGQGLEFLIYFQGNSAPDKSGLPSDRFSAERTGGSVSTLTIQRTQQEDSAVYLCASSPHGTSYGYTFGSGTRLTVV.

The chain has TRBV29-1 and TRBJ2-7, with a tentative D call TRBD2 (6 bases). The CDR3 is 12 residues long. The germline gives CDR1 SQVTM, CDR2 ANQGSEA. Trimming took off 7 bases at V and 2 bases at J, with 12 bases between the two ends. This chain's CDR3 is CSAVADAYEQYF. DNA for the CDR3: TGCAGCGCTGTAGCGGATGCCTACGAGCAGTACTTC.

The chain couples TRBV5-1 to TRBJ2-2, with TRBD1 as a possible D gene (6 bases). V lost 10 bases and J lost 5, with 15 bases in between. The CDR3 has 13 residues. The germline V gene encodes CDR1 SGHRS and CDR2 YFSETQ. The CDR3 here is CAGRQVMTGELFF. The DNA of the CDR3 is TGCGCCGGCCGACAGGTTATGACCGGGGAGCTGTTTTTT.

The chain links TRBV2 to TRBJ1-4; D might be TRBD1 (5 bases). The germline V gene encodes CDR1 SNHLY and CDR2 FYNNEI. Trimming removed 3 bases at V and 8 bases at J, with 13 bases between. The CDR3 is made up of 14 amino acids. In DNA form, the CDR3 reads TGTGCCAGCAGTGACCCCTCCGACAGAGAAAAACTGTTTTTT. Its protein is CASSDPSDREKLFF.

Only a few counts were recorded for this clone. The chain couples TRBV7-8 to TRBJ2-1, with 8 bases fitting TRBD2. The length of the CDR3 is 17 residues. The J segment lost 7 bases and the V segment lost 5 bases, leaving 16 bases of the junction unmatched. The germline V gene has CDR1 SGHVS and CDR2 FQNEAQ. CDR3 protein: CASSPSRLAHAWNEQFF. The CDR3 DNA sequence: TGTGCCAGCAGCCCCTCCCGACTAGCGCACGCCTGGAATGAGCAGTTCTTC.